The TCR beta chain under discussion was sequenced for a study of blood T cell repertoires in COVID-19. Turning to the study itself: Nucleic acid was either cDNA or gDNA, and it came from T cells, B-cell-depleted T cells, or PBMCs.

In the original workflow: Estimation of nucleated cell counts was performed using reference gene primer amplification. Assay used: immunoSEQ multiplex PCR; TCRdb lists only in-frame clones, some missing. Clone size and V and J calls were adopted from that table, with D and trimming inferred from the DNA. The sample holds about 280,000 clones, roughly 90% seen once. Trimming took 4 bases from V and 4 from J; bases not matched to a gene: 18. CDR1 is SGDLS, CDR2 YYNGEE, per germline. The length of the CDR3 is 18 residues. The sequence was collected from a man aged 18-30 years with active or convalescent COVID-19. Material for sequencing was peripheral blood. V is TRBV9 and J is TRBJ1-2; 8 bases map to TRBD1. Here the CDR3 DNA reads TGTGCCAGCAGCCATGGAGCTGACAGGGGCCTCCTCTCCTATGGCTACACCTTC. This gives the protein CASSHGADRGLLSYGYTF.